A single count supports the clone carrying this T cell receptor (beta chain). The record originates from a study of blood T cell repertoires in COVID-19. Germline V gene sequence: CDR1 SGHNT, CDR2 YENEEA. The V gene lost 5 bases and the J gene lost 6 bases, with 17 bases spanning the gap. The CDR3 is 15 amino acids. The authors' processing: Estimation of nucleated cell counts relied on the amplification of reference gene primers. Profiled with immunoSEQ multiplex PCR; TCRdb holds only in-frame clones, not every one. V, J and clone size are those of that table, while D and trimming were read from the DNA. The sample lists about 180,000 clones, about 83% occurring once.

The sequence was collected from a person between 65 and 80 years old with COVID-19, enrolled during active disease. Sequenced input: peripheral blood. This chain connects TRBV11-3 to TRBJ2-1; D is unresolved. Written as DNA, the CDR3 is TGTGCCAGCAGCCTGACCTCTTTACCGGGCAATGAGCAGTTCTTC. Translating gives CASSLTSLPGNEQFF.